The 18 T cell receptor beta chains reported below all come from one sample, sequenced in a study of cytomegalovirus exposure and HLA in healthy donors. The study ran its PCR with 60 Vbeta and 13 Jbeta primers. The table came from immunoSEQ multiplex PCR; TCRdb's copy has only in-frame clones and leaves some out. This sample has approximately 100,000 clones; 66% occur once, and the top ten carry about 3.5%. Sequencing was carried out using PBMCs. The receptors shown here come from a woman in her 50s in good health and CMV-seronegative.

This chain uses TRBV5-1 with TRBJ2-5; perhaps TRBD2 as D (5 bases). This CDR3 is built from 13 residues. CDR1 is SGHRS and CDR2 is YFSETQ in the germline V gene. V shed 3 bases and J shed 4 bases, with 10 bases lying between them. Here the CDR3 DNA reads TGCGCCAGCAGCTATGAGGGAACAGAGACCCAGTACTTC. Translating it yields CASSYEGTETQYF.

CDR3 sequence (DNA): TGTGCCATCAGGGAGACAGGGTCCTCCTCAGAGACCCAGTACTTC. It encodes CAIRETGSSSETQYF. The gene calls are TRBV10-3 and TRBJ2-5, with TRBD1 identical over 7 bases. V gave up 6 bases and J gave up 4 bases; unmatched junction bases: 11. The CDR3 extends over 15 amino acids. Germline-derived CDR1 and CDR2 are ENHRY and SYGVKD.

The chain uses TRBV5-1 and TRBJ1-1; 8 bases align to TRBD1. The trim removed 4 bases at V and 7 bases at J, leaving 9 bases unmatched. The CDR3 has 14 residues. Germline assignment: CDR1 SGHRS and CDR2 YFSETQ. CDR3 residues: CASSDAGTGVEAFF. The CDR3 nucleotides are TGCGCCAGCAGCGACGCCGGGACAGGAGTTGAAGCTTTCTTT.

The chain carries TRBV10-3 and TRBJ2-7; TRBD2 matches 9 bases. There are 14 residues in the CDR3. V trimming: 6 bases; J trimming: 2 bases; junction bases outside the gene matches: 5. Germline-derived CDR1 and CDR2 are ENHRY and SYGVKD. This CDR3 is CAISRLAEPYEQYF. CDR3 DNA: TGTGCCATCAGCCGACTAGCGGAACCCTACGAGCAGTACTTC.

J is TRBJ2-7 and V is TRBV19; TRBD1 is a possible D gene (5 bases). The CDR3 has 13 residues. Trimming took off 2 bases at V and 5 bases at J, with 10 bases between the two ends. Germline CDR1 is LNHDA and CDR2 is SQIVND (reference sequence). The CDR3, as DNA: TGTGCCAGTAGTATAAAGGGGTTCCACGAGCAGTACTTC. Amino acid sequence: CASSIKGFHEQYF.

The chain is built from TRBV4-2 and TRBJ2-5; 8 bases agree with TRBD2. The end of the DNA aligns better with TRBJ2-7, so the J call may be wrong. The germline CDR1 and CDR2 sequences are LGHNA and YNFKEQ. This CDR3 has 15 amino acids. CDR3 DNA: TGTGCCAGCCAAGGGCTAGCGGGCCCGGTGAGCGAGCAGTACTTC. It codes for CASQGLAGPVSEQYF.

The chain is built from TRBV4-2 and TRBJ1-2; 7 positions match TRBD1. CDR3 length: 13 residues. Trimming at V came to 1 base and at J to 9 bases, leaving 5 bases not matched to a gene. Per the germline V gene, CDR1 is LGHNA and CDR2 is YNFKEQ. For the CDR3, the DNA is TGTGCCAGCAGCCAAGTCATGGGACAGAGCTACACCTTC. It specifies CASSQVMGQSYTF.

The J gene is TRBJ2-7, the V gene TRBV7-2; the D gene is possibly TRBD2 (6 bases). The ends were cut back, 0 bases at V and 2 bases at J, with 11 bases in the middle. The CDR3 runs 15 residues. CDR1 SGHTA and CDR2 FQGNSA come from the germline V gene. The CDR3 region has the DNA TGTGCCAGCAGCTTAGCTGGGGGGAGCGCCTACGAGCAGTACTTC. It encodes CASSLAGGSAYEQYF. Drawing the rest from reference TRBV7-2 and TRBJ2-7, the complete variable domain is GAGVSQSPSNKVTEKGKDVELRCDPISGHTALYWYRQSLGQGLEFLIYFQGNSAPDKSGLPSDRFSAERTGGSVSTLTIQRTQQEDSAVYLCASSLAGGSAYEQYFGPGTRLTVT.

This rearrangement joins TRBV18 to TRBJ2-1; 15 bases align to TRBD2. J lost 6 bases, V lost 3 bases, and 3 bases had no gene match. Germline assignment: CDR1 KGHSH and CDR2 LQKENI. The CDR3 length is 16 residues. The CDR3 sequence: CASSPLGLAGGNEQFF. The CDR3 bases are TGTGCCAGCTCACCGCTGGGACTAGCGGGGGGCAATGAGCAGTTCTTC.

The CDR3: CASSESGSLYEQYF. Here the CDR3 DNA reads TGTGCCAGCAGCGAAAGCGGGAGCCTATACGAGCAGTACTTC. J is TRBJ2-7 and V is TRBV11-3; 8 bases match TRBD2. Per germline, CDR1 SGHNT and CDR2 YENEEA. The CDR3 is 14 residues long. The trim removed 5 bases at V and 4 bases at J, leaving 7 bases unmatched.

This clone was detected only a few times. V gene TRBV5-1 combines with J gene TRBJ2-1; 12 bases agree with TRBD2. Trimming cost V 1 base and J 6 bases; bases outside gene matches: 2. The CDR3 is 15 residues long. Germline CDR1 reads SGHRS; CDR2 reads YFSETQ. CDR3 sequence: CASSLTSGGSNEQFF. The CDR3 coding sequence is TGCGCCAGCAGCTTGACTAGCGGGGGGTCCAATGAGCAGTTCTTC.

The rearrangement joins TRBV5-1 to TRBJ1-6; 7 bases fit TRBD1. There are 15 residues in the CDR3. With 0 bases clipped from V and 4 bases from J, the junction kept 1 base outside the gene matches. Germline V gives CDR1 SGHRS, CDR2 YFSETQ. The CDR3 DNA sequence: TGCGCCAGCAGCTTGGTGGGACAGTATAATTCACCCCTCCACTTT. Protein product: CASSLVGQYNSPLHF.

V usage is TRBV9 and J usage is TRBJ2-3; 8 bases align to TRBD1. Germline CDR1 reads SGDLS; CDR2 reads YYNGEE. The junction had 4 bases not matched to a gene; V was cut back by 3 bases and J by 4 bases. The CDR3 is made up of 14 amino acids. Here the CDR3 DNA reads TGTGCCAGCAGCGAGGACAGGGTAGCAGATACGCAGTATTTT. Its translation: CASSEDRVADTQYF.

The chain has TRBV4-2 and TRBJ2-6; TRBD1 matches at 7 bases. The trim removed 4 bases at V and 2 bases at J, leaving 5 bases unmatched. This CDR3 has 16 amino acids. The V gene's germline CDR1 is LGHNA and CDR2 YNFKEQ. The CDR3 sequence: CASSPGQPAGANVLTF. CDR3 nucleotides: TGTGCCAGCAGCCCGGGACAGCCCGCTGGGGCCAACGTCCTGACTTTC.

This clone was picked up a small number of times. J is TRBJ2-7 and V is TRBV7-9; the D gene is possibly TRBD1 (7 bases). The CDR3 loop spans 14 amino acids. V was trimmed by 4 bases and J by 5 bases, leaving 15 bases between them. CDR1 is SEHNR, CDR2 FQNEAQ, per germline (reference sequence). CDR3 region: CASSWQGGLHEQYF. The CDR3 nucleotides are TGTGCCAGCAGCTGGCAGGGGGGCCTCCACGAGCAGTACTTC.

This clone was counted only a few times. The chain has TRBV10-3 and TRBJ2-1, with 7 bases aligning to TRBD2. V shed 2 bases and J 4 bases; nucleotides not matched to a gene: 5. The germline gives CDR1 ENHRY, CDR2 SYGVKD. This CDR3 contains 15 residues. CDR3 DNA sequence: TGTGCCATCAGTGAGATTGGGGGGGATTACAATGAGCAGTTCTTC. Translating gives CAISEIGGDYNEQFF.

This clone was seen a handful of times. V is TRBV28 and J is TRBJ1-1; 9 nucleotides agree with TRBD1. In germline, CDR1 is MDHEN, CDR2 SYDVKM. The CDR3 has 14 amino acids. Trimming cost V 3 bases and J 4 bases; bases outside gene matches: 3. In DNA form, the CDR3 reads TGTGCCAGCAGTTTGTGGACAGGGGCCACTGAAGCTTTCTTT. This gives the protein CASSLWTGATEAFF. The full variable domain, rest sourced from reference TRBV28 and TRBJ1-1, is DVKVTQSSRYLVKRTGEKVFLECVQDMDHENMFWYRQDPGLGLRLIYFSYDVKMKEKGDIPEGYSVSREKKERFSLILESASTNQTSMYLCASSLWTGATEAFFGQGTRLTVV.

CDR3 protein: CASSPWGDSGKNIQYF. The CDR3 DNA reads TGTGCCAGCAGCCCGTGGGGGGATAGCGGGAAAAACATTCAGTACTTC. The chain uses TRBV11-3 and TRBJ2-4, with TRBD2 matching 7 bases. V lost 5 bases and J lost 4; bases outside the gene matches: 11. Germline values: CDR1 SGHNT, CDR2 YENEEA. This CDR3 spans 16 amino acids.